The subject of this entry is one TCR beta chain. Its antigen is unknown. Base-call qualities are not available, and no considerably larger clone is one nucleotide away. The data were obtained in a study of blood T cell repertoires in COVID-19 (dated by TCRdb to the early 2020s). With respect to the entire study: The collaborator samples originated in the United States, Italy and Spain and spanned the acute and convalescent phases of COVID-19. The prospective study material was composed of cDNA or gDNA derived from T cells, B-cell-depleted T cells, or PBMCs. Deeply sampled blood TCRbeta repertoires from subjects exposed to, actively infected with, or recovered from COVID-19 were included in the dataset. The repertoires were released in a freely available public database intended as a resource for research on the immune response to SARS-CoV-2. The samples were drawn from two sources: the first 160 participants of the ongoing ImmuneRACE study, and 950 to 1,500 subjects contributed by 6 global collaborators. Sample metadata almost always included a de-identified subject ID, COVID-19 status, age in years and sex. Where available, HLA class I and class II types were taken from metadata supplied by the sample provider and were not determined by assay-based typing. Here is what the overall study found, with its caveats: Clinical and demographic metadata were provided uncurated, with the amount varying by source and participant.

In the prospective study, participants were about 18 to 95 years old, resided in 20 to 30 geographic areas of the United States, and were enrolled through a virtual design. To assign participants to cohorts, the prospective study relied on clinical history that participants themselves reported in a screening survey and a study questionnaire. Recovered participants in ImmuneRACE Cohort 3 were defined by two consecutive negative NP/OP PCR tests, clearance by a healthcare professional, or resolution of symptoms. Mobile phlebotomists in the prospective study collected whole blood, serum and a nasopharyngeal or oropharyngeal swab from every participant. Participants in the prospective study had the option to provide additional blood draws and questionnaires over an approximately 2-month period. Blood samples from the prospective study were shipped frozen or at room temperature prior to DNA extraction.

CDR1 and CDR2, looked up from the germline V gene, are SGHVS and FQNEAQ. Relative to germline, V is missing 2 bases and J is missing 4 bases, with 4 bases of the junction outside any gene match. From the cysteine up to the phenylalanine, the CDR3 has a length of 15 residues. Kept here is only the CDR3 DNA, which spans 45 bases and is read in frame from base 1. TCRbeta CDR3 regions were amplified from genomic DNA by means of the immunoSEQ Assay, a bias-controlled multiplex PCR. For the original study's pipeline: Within the assay, amplification of reference gene primers was used to estimate how many nucleated cells each sample contained. To quantify the absolute abundance of each unique TCRbeta CDR3 rearrangement, sequence reads were collapsed and filtered. For each sample, productive Simpson clonality was calculated as the square root of Simpson's diversity index across productive rearrangements. TCRdb holds this immuneACCESS table with in-frame rearrangements only. Some clones are missing; in checked studies, unresolved V genes explain under half, and the rest has no known cause. For V, J and clone size, that table is used; D and trimming come from the DNA. This sample lists 360,000 or so clones; more than 85% were detected once. 2.5% to 3% of the sample rests with the top ten.

Sequencing was done on a sample of PBMCs or T cells enriched from blood (not recorded which). The sequence is built from TRBV7-8 and TRBJ2-1; TRBD2 aligns with 8 central bases. The clonotype was recovered from a young woman who had recovered from COVID-19. Here the CDR3 is given as CASSLLAGGYNEQFF. DNA sequence: TGTGCCAGCAGCTTATTGGCGGGGGGTTACAATGAGCAGTTCTTC.